This T cell receptor (beta chain) was captured in a study of blood T cell repertoires in COVID-19. Study-wide context: COVID-19 samples from acute and convalescent phases originated in the United States, Italy and Spain. Nucleic acid was either cDNA or gDNA, and it came from T cells, B-cell-depleted T cells, or PBMCs.

Germline lookup yields CDR1 SQVTM and CDR2 ANQGSEA. Trimming removed 0 bases from V and 7 bases from J; junction bases left unmatched: 4. The CDR3 length is 14 residues. As handled by the study authors: It was from reference gene primer amplification that nucleated cell counts were estimated. Repertoires were generated with immunoSEQ multiplex PCR, while TCRdb's copy carries only in-frame clones and drops some. V, J and clone size were drawn from that table, and D and trimming were deduced from the DNA. The sample records roughly 49,000 clones, 70% to 85% being singletons. The TCR comes from a man aged 50 to 59 with active COVID-19. This chain uses TRBV29-1 with TRBJ2-7; 12 bases are shared with TRBD2. Sequenced sample: peripheral blood. CDR3 DNA: TGCAGCGTTGAAGATCTAGCGGGGGGGAAGGAGCAGTACTTC. This codes for CSVEDLAGGKEQYF.